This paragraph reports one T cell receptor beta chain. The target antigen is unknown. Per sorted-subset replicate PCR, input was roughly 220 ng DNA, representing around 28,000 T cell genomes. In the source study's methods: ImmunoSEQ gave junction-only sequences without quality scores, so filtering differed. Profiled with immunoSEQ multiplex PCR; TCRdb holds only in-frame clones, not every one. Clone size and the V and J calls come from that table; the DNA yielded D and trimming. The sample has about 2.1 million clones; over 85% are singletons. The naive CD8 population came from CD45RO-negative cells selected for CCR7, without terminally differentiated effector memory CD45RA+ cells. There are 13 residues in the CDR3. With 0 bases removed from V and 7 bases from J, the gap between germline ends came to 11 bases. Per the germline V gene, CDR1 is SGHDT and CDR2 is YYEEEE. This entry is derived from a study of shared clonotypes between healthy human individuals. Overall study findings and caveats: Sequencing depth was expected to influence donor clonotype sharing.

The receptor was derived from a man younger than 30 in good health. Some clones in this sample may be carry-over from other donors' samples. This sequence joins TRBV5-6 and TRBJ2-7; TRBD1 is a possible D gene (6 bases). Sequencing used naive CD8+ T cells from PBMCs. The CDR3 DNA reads TGTGCCAGCAGCTTGGGGGGGCTGAGAGAGCAGTACTTC. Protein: CASSLGGLREQYF.